This T cell receptor (beta chain) was identified in a study of T-cell reconstitution after alpha-beta-depleted transplantation in children. There are many counts of this clonotype. Unique molecular identifiers were incorporated when the TCRbeta library was constructed. Each CDR3 protein is one row after TCRdb ran MiXCR on the PCR reads. The sample consists of 400,000 to 450,000 distinct CDR3 sequences, roughly 43% of them appearing once. Germline V CDR1 and CDR2: LGHDT, YNNKEL (reference sequence). V shed 0 bases and J shed 4 bases, with 13 bases lying between them. This CDR3 is 15 amino acids long. The sequenced sample was PBMCs, obtained before TCRalphabeta/CD19-depleted stem cell transplant. The chain joins TRBV3-1 to TRBJ2-7; maybe TRBD2 (5 bases). The clonotype comes from a girl aged 2 to 10 with aplastic anemia, due to receive a stem cell transplant. CDR3 DNA: TGTGCCAGCAGCCAAGAACTAGATACCTCGTACGAGCAGTACTTC. It translates to CASSQELDTSYEQYF.